This entry lists 11 T cell receptor beta chains sequenced from one sample in a study of T cell clonotyping in hematopoietic cell transplantation. Clones were read by immunoSEQ multiplex PCR, and TCRdb kept only the in-frame ones, dropping some. The sample shows about 5,700 clones, 90% of them seen only once. The source material was peripheral blood mononuclear cells, sampled 100 days after allogeneic stem cell transplant. All receptors come from a female patient in her fifties or sixties who had an allogeneic stem cell transplant from an unrelated donor, so T cells may come from the graft donor. Some clones in this sample may be carry-over from other donors' samples.

The rearrangement uses TRBV28 and TRBJ2-1, with a weak D call TRBD2 (6 bases). V was trimmed by 7 bases and J by 9 bases, leaving 19 bases between them. The CDR3 is made up of 14 amino acids. CDR1 is MDHEN and CDR2 is SYDVKM in the germline V gene. CDR3 coding DNA: TGTGCCAGCACCTTGTGGCGGGAAGGGAGTGAGCAGTTCTTC. Its protein is CASTLWREGSEQFF.

The CDR3 DNA follows: TGTGCCAGCAGCACCAGGGGACAGACTAATTCACCCCTCCACTTT. Encoded protein: CASSTRGQTNSPLHF. The gene calls are TRBV7-8 and TRBJ1-6, with 7 bases identical to TRBD1. The CDR3 covers 15 residues. V was pared by 5 bases and J by 6 bases, with 7 bases of the junction left unmatched. Per the germline V gene, CDR1 is SGHVS and CDR2 is FQNEAQ.

The V gene is TRBV30, the J gene TRBJ2-7; 9 bases map to TRBD1. In germline, CDR1 is GTSNPN, CDR2 SVGIG (reference sequence). The CDR3 is 15 residues long. After removal of 1 base from V and 1 base from J, the junction contained 5 bases not matched to a gene. CDR3 DNA: TGTGCCTGGAGTGCTTCGACAGGGGGATCCTACGAGCAGTACTTC. Amino acid sequence: CAWSASTGGSYEQYF.

This chain joins TRBV10-3 and TRBJ1-1; the D is unclear. The length of the CDR3 is 13 residues. V was shortened by 2 bases and J by 1 base, with 5 bases between the two germline ends. The germline V gene encodes CDR1 ENHRY and CDR2 SYGVKD. The CDR3 protein is CAISEARNTEAFF. The CDR3 region has the DNA TGTGCCATCAGTGAGGCACGGAACACTGAAGCTTTCTTT.

V usage is TRBV25-1 and J usage is TRBJ2-5; no clear D gene. The V gene lost 1 base and the J gene lost 6 bases, with 3 bases spanning the gap. CDR1 and CDR2 from the germline V gene are MGHDK and SYGVNS. The CDR3 has 11 amino acids. CDR3 loop: CASSEWQTQYF. CDR3 sequence (DNA): TGTGCCAGCAGTGAATGGCAGACCCAGTACTTC.

V and J are TRBV6-4 and TRBJ2-3; tentative D call: TRBD2 (7 bases). Germline assignment: CDR1 MRHNA and CDR2 SNTAGT. The CDR3 covers 17 residues. The V end lost 4 bases, the J end lost 1 base, and 18 bases lay between the germline ends. The CDR3 nucleotides are TGTGCCAGCAGTGCCCTAGGAGGGGGGGATGGCACAGATACGCAGTATTTT. Encoded protein: CASSALGGGDGTDTQYF.

V gene TRBV2 combines with J gene TRBJ1-2; 7 bases align to TRBD1. Trimming took 10 bases from V and 1 from J; bases not matched to a gene: 9. Germline CDR1 and CDR2: SNHLY and FYNNEI. The CDR3 is made up of 14 amino acids. The CDR3 bases are TGTGCCAAACAAACAGGGGACGGTAACTATGGCTACACCTTC. Amino acid sequence: CAKQTGDGNYGYTF.

The gene calls are TRBV6-1 and TRBJ1-5; tentatively, D is TRBD1 (6 bases). Looked up from germline, CDR1 is MNHNS and CDR2 is SASEGT. The CDR3 sequence is 17 residues long. Trimming removed 4 bases at V and 0 bases at J, with 16 bases between. CDR3 nucleotide sequence: TGTGCCAGCAGTGTTCGACAGGCGGAATTTAGCAATCAGCCCCAGCATTTT. Its protein is CASSVRQAEFSNQPQHF.

This clone was counted once. This rearrangement joins TRBV11-2 to TRBJ1-1, with TRBD1 matching 10 bases. Germline CDR1 reads SGHAT; CDR2 reads FQNNGV. J lost 7 bases, V lost 7 bases, and 21 bases had no gene match. The CDR3 sequence is 18 residues long. CDR3 coding DNA: TGTGCCAGCACCCCAAGAGGGGGGACAGGGGTAATTTCCAGTGAAGCTTTCTTT. Its translation is CASTPRGGTGVISSEAFF.

This sequence joins TRBV6-5 and TRBJ1-3, with 8 bases identical to TRBD1. Germline V CDR1 and CDR2: MNHEY, SVGAGI. The CDR3 contains 15 residues. The junction had 3 bases not matched to a gene; V was cut back by 5 bases and J by 0 bases. CDR3 in amino acids: CASSAGTGSGNTIYF. DNA for the CDR3: TGTGCCAGCAGTGCCGGGACAGGCTCTGGAAACACCATATATTTT.

The chain uses TRBV30 and TRBJ2-1; D may correspond to TRBD1 or TRBD2 (5 bases each). Germline lookup yields CDR1 GTSNPN and CDR2 SVGIG (reference sequence). CDR3 length equals 15 residues. Trimming shortened V by 3 bases and J by 4 bases, and 16 bases separated the two germline ends. CDR3 in amino acids: CAWSPGTRIYNEQFF. In DNA form, the CDR3 reads TGTGCCTGGAGCCCCGGGACCCGGATTTACAATGAGCAGTTCTTC. Using reference TRBV30 and TRBJ2-1 for the parts outside the CDR3, the full variable domain is SQTIHQWPATLVQPVGSPLSLECTVEGTSNPNLYWYRQAAGRGLQLLFYSVGIGQISSEVPQNLSASRPQDRQFILSSKKLLLSDSGFYLCAWSPGTRIYNEQFFGPGTRLTVL.